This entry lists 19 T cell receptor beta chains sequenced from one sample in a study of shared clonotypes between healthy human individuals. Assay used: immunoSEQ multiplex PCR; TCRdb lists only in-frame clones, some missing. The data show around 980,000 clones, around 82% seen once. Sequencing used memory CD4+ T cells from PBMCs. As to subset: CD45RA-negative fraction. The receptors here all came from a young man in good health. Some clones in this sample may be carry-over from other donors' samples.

As DNA, the CDR3 is TGTGCCAGCAGCCCAGGGGGGCAAGAGACCCAGTACTTC. Its protein product is CASSPGGQETQYF. The chain is built from TRBV4-2 and TRBJ2-5; tentatively, D is TRBD1 (7 bases). This CDR3 comprises 13 residues. The germline CDR1 and CDR2 sequences are LGHNA and YNFKEQ. V gave up 4 bases and J gave up 2 bases, with 8 bases separating them.

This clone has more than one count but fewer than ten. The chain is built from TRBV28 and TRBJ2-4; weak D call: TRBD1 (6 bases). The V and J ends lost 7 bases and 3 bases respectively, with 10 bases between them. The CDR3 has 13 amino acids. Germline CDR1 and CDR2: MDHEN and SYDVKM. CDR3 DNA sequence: TGTGCCAGCAATACCAGGGGCAAAAACATTCAGTACTTC. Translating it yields CASNTRGKNIQYF.

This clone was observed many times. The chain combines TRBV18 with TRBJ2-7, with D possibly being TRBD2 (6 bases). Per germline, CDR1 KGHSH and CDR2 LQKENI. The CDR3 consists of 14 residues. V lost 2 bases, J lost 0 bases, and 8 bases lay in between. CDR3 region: CASSPMRDSYEQYF. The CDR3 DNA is TGTGCCAGCTCACCAATGCGGGACTCCTACGAGCAGTACTTC. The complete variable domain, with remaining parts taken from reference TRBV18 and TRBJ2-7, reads NAGVMQNPRHLVRRRGQEARLRCSPMKGHSHVYWYRQLPEEGLKFMVYLQKENIIDESGMPKERFSAEFPKEGPSILRIQQVVRGDSAAYFCASSPMRDSYEQYFGPGTRLTVT.

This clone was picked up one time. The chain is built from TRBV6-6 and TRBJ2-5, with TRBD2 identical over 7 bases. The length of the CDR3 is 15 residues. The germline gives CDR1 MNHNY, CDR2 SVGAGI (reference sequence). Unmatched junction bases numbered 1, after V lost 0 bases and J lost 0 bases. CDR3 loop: CASSYSAGNQETQYF. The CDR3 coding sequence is TGTGCCAGCAGTTACTCAGCGGGGAACCAAGAGACCCAGTACTTC.

The CDR3 sequence is CASSPGLLATQYF. In DNA form, the CDR3 reads TGTGCCAGCAGCCCAGGATTATTAGCGACCCAGTACTTC. This sequence joins TRBV7-3 and TRBJ2-5; D uncertain. CDR3 length: 13 residues. The V and J ends lost 5 bases and 7 bases respectively, with 14 bases between them. The germline V gene has CDR1 SGHTA and CDR2 FQGTGA.

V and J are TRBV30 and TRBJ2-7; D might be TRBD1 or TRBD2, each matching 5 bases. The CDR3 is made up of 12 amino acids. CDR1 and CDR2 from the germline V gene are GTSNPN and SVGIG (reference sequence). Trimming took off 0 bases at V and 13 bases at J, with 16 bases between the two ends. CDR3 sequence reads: CAWSVRAGTGYF. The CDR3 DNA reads TGTGCCTGGAGTGTACGAGCTGGGACCGGCTACTTC.

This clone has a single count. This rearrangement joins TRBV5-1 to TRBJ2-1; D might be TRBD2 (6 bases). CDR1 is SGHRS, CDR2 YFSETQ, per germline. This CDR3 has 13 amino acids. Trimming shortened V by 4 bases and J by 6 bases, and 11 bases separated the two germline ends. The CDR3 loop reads CASSATSSNEQFF. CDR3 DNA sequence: TGCGCCAGCAGCGCAACTAGCAGCAATGAGCAGTTCTTC.

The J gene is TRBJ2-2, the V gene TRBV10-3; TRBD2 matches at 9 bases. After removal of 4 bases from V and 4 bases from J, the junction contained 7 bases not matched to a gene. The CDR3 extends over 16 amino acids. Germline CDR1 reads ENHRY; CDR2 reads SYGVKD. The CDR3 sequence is CAISVFATSGTGELFF. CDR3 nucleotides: TGTGCCATCAGTGTATTTGCGACTAGCGGCACCGGGGAGCTGTTTTTT.

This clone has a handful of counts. CDR3 amino acids: CASTTHGGASEAFF. The CDR3 DNA is TGTGCCAGCACCACCCACGGGGGGGCGAGTGAAGCTTTCTTT. The chain employs TRBV28 and TRBJ1-1; tentatively, D is TRBD1 (6 bases). The V end lost 7 bases, the J end lost 7 bases, and 19 bases lay between the germline ends. This CDR3 is 14 amino acids long. Germline CDR1 and CDR2: MDHEN and SYDVKM.

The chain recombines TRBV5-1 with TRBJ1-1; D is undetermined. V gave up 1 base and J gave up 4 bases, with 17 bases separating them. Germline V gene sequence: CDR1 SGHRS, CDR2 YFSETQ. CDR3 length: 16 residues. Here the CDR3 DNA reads TGCGCCAGCAGCTTGACCTTCTCGGAGGGTAGCACTGAAGCTTTCTTT. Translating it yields CASSLTFSEGSTEAFF. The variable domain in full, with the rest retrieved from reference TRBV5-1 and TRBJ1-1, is KAGVTQTPRYLIKTRGQQVTLSCSPISGHRSVSWYQQTPGQGLQFLFEYFSETQRNKGNFPGRFSGRQFSNSRSEMNVSTLELGDSALYLCASSLTFSEGSTEAFFGQGTRLTVV.

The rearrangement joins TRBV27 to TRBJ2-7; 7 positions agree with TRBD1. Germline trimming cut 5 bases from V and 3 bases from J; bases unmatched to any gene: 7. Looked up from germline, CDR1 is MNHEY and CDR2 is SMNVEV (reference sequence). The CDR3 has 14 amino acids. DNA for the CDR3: TGTGCCAGCAGTCAGGGGACAGTCTACTACGAGCAGTACTTC. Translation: CASSQGTVYYEQYF.

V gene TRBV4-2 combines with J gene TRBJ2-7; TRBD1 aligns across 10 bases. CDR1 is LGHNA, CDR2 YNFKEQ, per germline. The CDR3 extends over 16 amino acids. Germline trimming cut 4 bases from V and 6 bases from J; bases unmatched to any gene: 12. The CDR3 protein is CASSPRQGAQAIEQYF. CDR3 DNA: TGTGCCAGCAGCCCTAGACAGGGGGCGCAGGCAATCGAGCAGTACTTC.

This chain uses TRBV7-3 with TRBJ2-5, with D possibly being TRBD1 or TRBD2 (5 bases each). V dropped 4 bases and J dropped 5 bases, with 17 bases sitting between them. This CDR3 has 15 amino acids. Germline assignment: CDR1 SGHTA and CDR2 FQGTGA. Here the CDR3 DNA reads TGTGCCAGCAGCTCCCCGTCTTGGGGGTCGGAGACCCAGTACTTC. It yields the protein CASSSPSWGSETQYF.

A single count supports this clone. The DNA of the CDR3 is TGTGCCAGCAGCCTAGCGGGAGGGGACACCGGGGAGCTGTTTTTT. It translates to CASSLAGGDTGELFF. The rearrangement links TRBV11-3 to TRBJ2-2; 12 bases agree with TRBD2. V lost 5 bases and J lost 3; bases outside the gene matches: 1. Germline CDR1 and CDR2: SGHNT and YENEEA. The CDR3 covers 15 residues.

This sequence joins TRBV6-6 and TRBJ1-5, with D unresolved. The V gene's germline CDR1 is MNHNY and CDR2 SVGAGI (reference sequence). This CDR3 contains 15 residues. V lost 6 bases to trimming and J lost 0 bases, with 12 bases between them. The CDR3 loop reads CASRKGRNSNQPQHF. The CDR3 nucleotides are TGTGCCAGCAGGAAAGGACGGAATAGCAATCAGCCCCAGCATTTT.

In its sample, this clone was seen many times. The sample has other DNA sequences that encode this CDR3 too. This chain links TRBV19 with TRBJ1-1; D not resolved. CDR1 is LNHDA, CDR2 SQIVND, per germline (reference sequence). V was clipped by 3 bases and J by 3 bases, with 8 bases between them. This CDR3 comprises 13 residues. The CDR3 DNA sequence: TGTGCCAGTAGTATTGGGAGGTACACTGAAGCTTTCTTT. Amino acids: CASSIGRYTEAFF.

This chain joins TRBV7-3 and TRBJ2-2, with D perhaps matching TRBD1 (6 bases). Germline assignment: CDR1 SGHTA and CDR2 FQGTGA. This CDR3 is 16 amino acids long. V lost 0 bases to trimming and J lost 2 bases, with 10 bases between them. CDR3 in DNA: TGTGCCAGCAGCTTAACTGGACAGATCAACACCGGGGAGCTGTTTTTT. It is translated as CASSLTGQINTGELFF.

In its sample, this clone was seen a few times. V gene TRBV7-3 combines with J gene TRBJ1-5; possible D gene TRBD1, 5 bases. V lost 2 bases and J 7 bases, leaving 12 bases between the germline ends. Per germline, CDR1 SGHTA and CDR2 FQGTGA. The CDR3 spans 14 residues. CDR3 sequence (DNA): TGTGCCAGCAGCTTATTGGGGCGCGGGCAGCCCCAGCATTTT. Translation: CASSLLGRGQPQHF.

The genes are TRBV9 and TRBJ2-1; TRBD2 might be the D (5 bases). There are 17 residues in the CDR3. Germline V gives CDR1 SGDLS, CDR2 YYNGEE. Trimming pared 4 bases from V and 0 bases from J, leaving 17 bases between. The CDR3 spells CASSPRTPTSSYNEQFF. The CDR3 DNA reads TGTGCCAGCAGCCCAAGGACGCCTACTAGCTCCTACAATGAGCAGTTCTTC. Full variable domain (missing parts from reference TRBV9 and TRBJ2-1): DSGVTQTPKHLITATGQRVTLRCSPRSGDLSVYWYQQSLDQGLQFLIQYYNGEERAKGNILERFSAQQFPDLHSELNLSSLELGDSALYFCASSPRTPTSSYNEQFFGPGTRLTVL.